The rows below give T cell receptor beta chains drawn from one sample of a study of cytomegalovirus exposure and HLA in healthy donors. TCRdb keeps only in-frame clones here, not all; method: immunoSEQ multiplex PCR. The sample lists around 76,000 clones; approximately 72% were seen once. The sequencing sample was made of PBMCs. All receptors derive from a woman aged 35 to 49 in good health and CMV-seropositive. The CDR3 runs from the conserved cysteine through the conserved F or W. The order of the fields is D gene, J gene, V gene, clone size, CDR3 protein, CDR3 DNA. A D gene is named only where the DNA matches it firmly. Clone size appears in some rows only: once, few, many, or a class for an expanded clone.

-,TRBJ1-1,TRBV14,-,CASSLSSGGTEAFF,TGTGCCAGCAGCCTCTCGAGTGGGGGGACTGAAGCTTTCTTT
-,TRBJ1-5,TRBV28,-,CASSTLNGRIGGQPQHF,TGTGCCAGCAGTACACTCAATGGAAGAATAGGGGGTCAGCCCCAGCATTTT
TRBD1,TRBJ2-5,TRBV19,-,CASTTGQGRQETQYF,TGTGCCAGTACCACCGGACAGGGGCGGCAAGAGACCCAGTACTTC
TRBD1,TRBJ2-3,TRBV18,-,CASSPGTGIADTQYF,TGTGCCAGCTCACCGGGGACAGGGATAGCCGATACGCAGTATTTT
-,TRBJ2-7,TRBV29-1,-,CSVVLGLREQYF,TGCAGCGTTGTCCTTGGTCTCCGGGAGCAGTACTTC
TRBD2,TRBJ2-1,TRBV2,-,CASNDPIGGRNEQFF,TGTGCCAGCAATGACCCTATCGGGGGGAGGAATGAGCAGTTCTTC
-,TRBJ2-1,TRBV6-5,-,CASISPRGRFDEQFF,TGTGCCAGCATCTCCCCGCGGGGGCGTTTTGATGAGCAGTTCTTC
-,TRBJ1-5,TRBV5-5,once,CASSPWTDSNQPQHF,TGTGCCAGCAGCCCATGGACAGATAGCAATCAGCCCCAGCATTTT
-,TRBJ1-2,TRBV13,few,CASRSKLQGVNYGYTF,TGTGCCAGCCGCTCCAAACTACAGGGCGTTAACTATGGCTACACCTTC
TRBD1,TRBJ2-1,TRBV7-7,-,CASSLDTGGNEQFF,TGTGCCAGCAGCCTCGACACAGGGGGGAATGAGCAGTTCTTC
TRBD2,TRBJ2-3,TRBV6-4,few,CASTRNPGGALDTQYF,TGTGCCAGCACCCGAAACCCCGGGGGGGCTCTAGATACGCAGTATTTT
TRBD1,TRBJ2-7,TRBV5-4,-,CASSLGGQSLSYEQYF,TGTGCCAGCAGCTTGGGGGGACAGTCCCTCTCCTACGAGCAGTACTTC
TRBD1,TRBJ1-1,TRBV19,-,CASRDRVNMDTEAFF,TGTGCCAGTAGGGACAGGGTCAATATGGACACTGAAGCTTTCTTT
-,TRBJ1-3,TRBV2,-,CASSISGSSGNTIYF,TGTGCCAGCTCGATCTCAGGGTCTTCTGGAAACACCATATATTTT
-,TRBJ1-1,TRBV5-1,-,CASSPGTTEAFF,TGCGCCAGCAGCCCTGGGACAACCGAAGCTTTCTTT
TRBD1,TRBJ1-5,TRBV28,-,CASSLLTGAYSNQPQHF,TGTGCCAGCAGTCTCCTGACAGGGGCATATAGCAATCAGCCCCAGCATTTT